Detailed here is one T cell receptor (beta chain). Its specificity is unknown. This sample is part of a study of cytomegalovirus exposure and HLA in healthy donors. Study observations and caveats: The authors enumerated 164 TCR beta chains as linked to cytomegalovirus. Reports state that TCR beta sequences accurately predicted most subjects' HLA-A and HLA-B alleles. As a later analysis showed, several of the most significant clusters appeared to be linked to common viral pathogens.

This PCR relied on a set of 60 Vbeta primers and 13 Jbeta primers. Data came from immunoSEQ multiplex PCR; TCRdb stores just in-frame clones and leaves some out. The sample table includes about 200,000 clones. The CDR3 extends over 13 amino acids. V lost 8 bases and J 3 bases, leaving 14 bases between the germline ends. CDR1 is MDHEN, CDR2 SYDVKM, per germline. This TCR came from a girl aged 2-10 years in good health and CMV-seropositive. The chain recombines TRBV28 with TRBJ2-7; D may be TRBD1 (5 bases). Sequences were obtained from PBMCs. For the CDR3, the DNA is TGTGCCAGCTTCCAAAGGGGAAGCTACGAGCAGTACTTC. This gives the protein CASFQRGSYEQYF. Drawing the rest from reference TRBV28 and TRBJ2-7, the complete variable domain is DVKVTQSSRYLVKRTGEKVFLECVQDMDHENMFWYRQDPGLGLRLIYFSYDVKMKEKGDIPEGYSVSREKKERFSLILESASTNQTSMYLCASFQRGSYEQYFGPGTRLTVT.